This TCR beta chain is from a study of shared clonotypes between healthy human individuals. Points from the study as a whole: Some naive CD4 clonotypes, 4% to 6%, turned up in common across a few donors.

This clone was detected only once. Its antigen is unidentified. Genomic DNA of each subset was evenly split across several immunoSEQ plates. Repertoires were generated with immunoSEQ multiplex PCR, while TCRdb's copy carries only in-frame clones and drops some. The profile covers roughly 1.4 million clones, with just under 99% appearing a single time and about 0.34% taken by the ten largest. V was clipped by 0 bases and J by 7 bases, with 16 bases between them. There are 14 residues in the CDR3. Germline V gene sequence: CDR1 GTSNPN, CDR2 SVGIG (reference sequence). Donors were healthy HIV-negative adults without recently reported acute infections or vaccinations. Memory CD4+ cells were the fraction left after CD45RA+ naive selection.

This sequence was found in a man in his thirties or forties in good health. This sequence joins TRBV30 and TRBJ2-7; D is possibly TRBD1 or TRBD2 (6 bases each). The sequenced material came from naive CD4+ T cells sorted from blood. The subset was: CD45RA+ positively selected. The CDR3 sequence is CAWSVGGSSREQYF. The CDR3 nucleotides read TGTGCCTGGAGTGTCGGGGGCTCCTCTCGAGAGCAGTACTTC.